This is a list of T cell receptor beta chains from one sample in a study of shared clonotypes between healthy human individuals. Produced via immunoSEQ multiplex PCR; TCRdb's table is partial and in-frame only. The data show about 730,000 clones, 72% seen once. The sequenced material came from memory CD4+ T cells sorted from blood. The receptors originated from a woman in her twenties or thirties in good health. The CDR3 runs from the conserved cysteine through the conserved F or W. A D gene is named only where the DNA matches it firmly. Some rows have no size entry. The others give once, few or many, or a class for an expanded clone.

>-|TRBD2|TRBV29-1|TRBJ2-1
CSVKVGLAGSSRNEQFF
TGCAGCGTGAAAGTCGGACTAGCGGGCTCTTCTCGGAATGAGCAGTTCTTC
>-|-|TRBV28|TRBJ2-7
CASSLYSLRRGISYEQYF
TGTGCCAGCAGTTTATATTCGTTGAGGAGGGGGATTTCTTACGAGCAGTACTTC
>-|-|TRBV2|TRBJ2-7
CASSEAGTNSYEQYF
TGTGCCAGCAGTGAAGCAGGGACGAACTCCTACGAGCAGTACTTC
>-|TRBD2|TRBV27|TRBJ2-7
CASSLILAGGSYEQYF
TGTGCCAGCAGTTTAATCTTGGCGGGAGGGTCCTACGAGCAGTACTTC
>few|-|TRBV27|TRBJ2-2
CASSNSRSTNTGELFF
TGTGCCAGCAGTAACTCAAGAAGTACTAACACCGGGGAGCTGTTTTTT
>-|TRBD2|TRBV27|TRBJ2-5
CASRGLAGGSGETQYF
TGTGCCAGCAGGGGACTAGCGGGAGGTAGCGGAGAGACCCAGTACTTC
>-|-|TRBV7-3|TRBJ1-1
CASSLKGGPTMNTEAFF
TGTGCCAGCAGCTTAAAAGGCGGGCCGACGATGAACACTGAAGCTTTCTTT
>-|-|TRBV1|TRBJ2-7
CTSSLLTGSSGRANIYEQYF
TGCACCAGCAGCCTGCTAACAGGATCTAGCGGGAGGGCCAATATCTACGAGCAGTACTTC
>once|-|TRBV6-5|TRBJ1-4
CASRKTGAVQKLFF
TGTGCCAGCAGGAAGACAGGCGCGGTTCAAAAACTGTTTTTT
>few|-|TRBV18|TRBJ2-3
CASSPQDTQYF
TGTGCCAGCTCACCACAAGATACGCAGTATTTT
>-|-|TRBV5-6|TRBJ1-2
CASSATPIGSYTF
TGTGCCAGCAGCGCTACCCCCATCGGGAGCTACACCTTC
>-|-|TRBV2|TRBJ1-5
CASSEDSGHQPQHF
TGTGCCAGCAGTGAAGACTCAGGTCATCAGCCCCAGCATTTT
>-|-|TRBV11-2|TRBJ1-2
CASSQGHGSNYGYTF
TGTGCCAGCAGCCAAGGACATGGGTCAAACTATGGCTACACCTTC
>few|-|TRBV5-4|TRBJ2-7
CASSPPGGGLAEQYF
TGTGCCAGCAGCCCGCCGGGCGGGGGCTTGGCCGAGCAGTACTTC
>-|-|TRBV7-2|TRBJ2-1
CASSLGRLYNEQFF
TGTGCCAGCAGCTTAGGTCGCTTGTACAATGAGCAGTTCTTC
>-|TRBD1|TRBV11-2|TRBJ2-7
CASSLDRGTGGREQYF
TGTGCCAGCAGCTTAGATCGGGGGACAGGGGGAAGGGAGCAGTACTTC
>-|-|TRBV7-9|TRBJ1-1
CASSLAGRMNTEAFF
TGTGCCAGCAGCTTAGCTGGACGCATGAACACTGAAGCTTTCTTT
>-|-|TRBV5-1|TRBJ2-7
CASRADNYEQYF
TGCGCCAGCAGGGCGGATAACTACGAGCAGTACTTC
>few|TRBD2|TRBV29-1|TRBJ2-1
CSATSGSVNEQFF
TGCAGCGCCACTAGCGGGAGTGTCAATGAGCAGTTCTTC
>-|-|TRBV30|TRBJ2-7
CAWSSILAVTYEQYF
TGTGCCTGGAGCTCCATTTTAGCGGTTACTTACGAGCAGTACTTC
>-|TRBD1|TRBV28|TRBJ1-1
CASSLPTPPTGTEPEAFF
TGTGCCAGCAGTTTACCTACCCCCCCCACCGGGACAGAGCCTGAAGCTTTCTTT
>-|-|TRBV7-2|TRBJ1-1
CASSLRQVRNSEAFF
TGTGCCAGCAGCTTACGACAGGTGCGGAATTCTGAAGCTTTCTTT
>-|TRBD1|TRBV28|TRBJ1-1
CASSFLETGMNTEAFF
TGTGCCAGCAGTTTCTTGGAGACAGGGATGAACACTGAAGCTTTCTTT
>-|-|TRBV19|TRBJ2-1
CASSPPRGRGHEQFF
TGTGCCAGTAGTCCCCCGAGGGGGAGGGGCCATGAGCAGTTCTTC
>-|TRBD2|TRBV5-1|TRBJ2-1
CASSLARTSGRADEQFF
TGCGCCAGCAGCTTGGCTAGGACTAGCGGGAGGGCCGATGAGCAGTTCTTC
>few|TRBD1|TRBV28|TRBJ1-4
CASSFGQGAEKLFF
TGTGCCAGCAGTTTTGGACAGGGGGCTGAAAAACTGTTTTTT
>-|-|TRBV2|TRBJ1-5
CASSGTGKDQPQHF
TGTGCCAGCAGTGGAACAGGGAAGGATCAGCCCCAGCATTTT
>-|TRBD1|TRBV7-8|TRBJ2-3
CASSIRDRLTDTQYF
TGTGCCAGCAGCATCCGGGACAGACTCACAGATACGCAGTATTTT
>-|-|TRBV19|TRBJ1-2
CASSSPGRGGANYGYTF
TGTGCCAGTAGTTCCCCGGGACGCGGCGGGGCTAACTATGGCTACACCTTC
>-|TRBD2|TRBV5-4|TRBJ2-7
CASSPGLAGYEQYF
TGTGCCAGCAGCCCGGGACTAGCGGGGTACGAGCAGTACTTC
>-|-|TRBV11-3|TRBJ1-1
CASSLEGKNTEAFF
TGTGCCAGCAGCTTAGAGGGAAAGAACACTGAAGCTTTCTTT
>-|-|TRBV7-9|TRBJ2-7
CASSLLFGVGEQYF
TGTGCCAGCAGCTTATTATTCGGGGTTGGCGAGCAGTACTTC
>-|-|TRBV27|TRBJ1-1
CASSLRPGHFEAFF
TGTGCCAGCAGTTTACGGCCGGGACACTTTGAAGCTTTCTTT
>few|-|TRBV10-1|TRBJ2-3
CASSLTPGDTDTQYF
TGCGCCAGCAGCCTCACTCCGGGGGATACAGATACGCAGTATTTT
>-|TRBD1|TRBV29-1|TRBJ2-7
CSVGQGSSYEQYF
TGCAGCGTAGGACAGGGGAGCTCCTACGAGCAGTACTTC